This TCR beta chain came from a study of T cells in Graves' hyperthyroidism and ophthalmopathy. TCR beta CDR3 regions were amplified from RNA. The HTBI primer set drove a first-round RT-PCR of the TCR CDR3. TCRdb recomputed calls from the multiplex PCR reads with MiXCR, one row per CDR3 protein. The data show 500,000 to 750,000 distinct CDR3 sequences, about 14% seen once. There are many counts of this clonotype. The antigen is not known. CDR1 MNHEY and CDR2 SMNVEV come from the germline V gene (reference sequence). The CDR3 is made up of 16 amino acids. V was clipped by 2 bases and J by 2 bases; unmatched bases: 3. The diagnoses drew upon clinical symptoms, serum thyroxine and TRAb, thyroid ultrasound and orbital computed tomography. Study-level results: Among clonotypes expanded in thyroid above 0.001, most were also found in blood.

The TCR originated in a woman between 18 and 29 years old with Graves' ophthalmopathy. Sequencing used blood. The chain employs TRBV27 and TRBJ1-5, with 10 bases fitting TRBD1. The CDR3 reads CASSLGTGVGNQPQHF. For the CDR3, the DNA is TGTGCCAGCAGTTTAGGGACAGGGGTGGGCAATCAGCCCCAGCATTTT.